This T cell receptor beta chain was found in a study of cytomegalovirus exposure and HLA in healthy donors. Overall study: From around 180 million T cells, an earlier analysis saw approximately 110 million unique TCR beta sequences. The Caucasian-associated ancestry cluster contained 81% of the approximately 400 genotyped donors.

Primers for the PCR totalled 60 Vbeta and 13 Jbeta. Per the original data handling: Later, an analysis found about 83 million unique TCR beta chains, and about 10 million of these were shared. Measured with immunoSEQ multiplex PCR; TCRdb has only the in-frame clones, and not every one. V, J and clone size reflect that table, while D and trimming were determined from the DNA. The data show about 170,000 clones, with around three quarters seen just once and less than 2.5% held by the top ten. The TCR was taken from a woman aged 50 to 60 in good health and CMV-seronegative. Sequences were obtained from PBMCs.

Here the CDR3 DNA reads TGTGCCAGCAGTTTATTGGTAGCGGGGGGGCCCCAGGAGCAGTACTTC. Its protein is CASSLLVAGGPQEQYF. This chain joins TRBV27 and TRBJ2-7; 11 bases are a match to TRBD2. This CDR3 is 16 amino acids long. With 1 base clipped from V and 7 bases from J, the junction kept 9 bases outside the gene matches. Germline CDR1 and CDR2: MNHEY and SMNVEV (reference sequence).